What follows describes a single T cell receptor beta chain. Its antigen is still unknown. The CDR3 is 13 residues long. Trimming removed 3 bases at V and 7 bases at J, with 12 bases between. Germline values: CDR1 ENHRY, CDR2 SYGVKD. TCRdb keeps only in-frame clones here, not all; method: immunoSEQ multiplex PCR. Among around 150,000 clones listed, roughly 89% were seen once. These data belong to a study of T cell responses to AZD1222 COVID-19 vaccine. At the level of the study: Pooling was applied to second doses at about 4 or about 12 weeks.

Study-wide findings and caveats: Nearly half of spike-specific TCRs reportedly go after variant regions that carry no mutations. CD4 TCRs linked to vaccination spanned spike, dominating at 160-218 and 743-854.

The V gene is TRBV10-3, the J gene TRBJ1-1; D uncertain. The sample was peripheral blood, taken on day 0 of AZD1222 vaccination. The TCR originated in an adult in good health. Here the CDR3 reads CAISDLRAGEAFF. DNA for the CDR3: TGTGCCATCAGTGATCTAAGGGCGGGTGAAGCTTTCTTT.